The sequence of this T cell receptor beta chain was determined in a study of beta chain features in type 1 diabetes. Findings of the study overall: Moderately but significantly shorter TCRB CDR3s were found in Type 1 diabetes patients in all four CD4+ subsets. Sequencing of cDNA might inflate the share of cells that strongly express TCR. Type 1 diabetes patients had VDJ junctions that carried fewer insertions and more deletions. The naive, central memory and Treg TCRB repertoires looked more alike in patients than they did in healthy donors.

All of the isolated RNA was reverse transcribed, so expressed TCRB transcripts were sequenced. About 3.57 million reads, on average, came from each naive, central memory and regulatory T cell sample. Generated by immunoSEQ multiplex PCR, the TCRdb table keeps only in-frame clones and is missing some. The sample consists of hundreds of thousands of clones, about 15% of them appearing once. Germline values: CDR1 SQVTM, CDR2 ANQGSEA. With V trimmed by 6 bases and J by 7 bases, 21 bases remained unmatched. This CDR3 has 16 amino acids. This clone has a handful of counts. Its antigen is undetermined. This sequence was found in a young man with type 1 diabetes. The chain carries TRBV29-1 and TRBJ2-7, with TRBD1 matching 7 bases. The specimen sequenced was naive CD4+ T cells from blood. The CDR3 DNA reads TGCAGCGTCGGAACTCCCCCCGGGACAGCCCTCGAAGAGCAGTACTTC. This encodes CSVGTPPGTALEEQYF.